These 21 T cell receptor beta chains came from one sample sequenced in a study of shared clonotypes between healthy human individuals. Assay used: immunoSEQ multiplex PCR; TCRdb lists only in-frame clones, some missing. The sample yields some 1.1 million clones, 60% to 85% seen once. The sequenced sample was memory CD4+ T cells from PBMCs. The subset here: CD45RA-negative fraction. These receptor sequences come from a man aged 18 to 29 in good health. Some clones in this sample may be carry-over from other donors' samples.

The chain carries TRBV28 and TRBJ1-4, with 7 bases lining up with TRBD1. This CDR3 is 12 amino acids long. Per the germline V gene, CDR1 is MDHEN and CDR2 is SYDVKM. Trimming took 5 bases from V and 8 from J; bases not matched to a gene: 2. Here the CDR3 reads CASSQGGEKLFF. Written as DNA, the CDR3 is TGTGCCAGCAGTCAAGGGGGCGAAAAACTGTTTTTT.

J is TRBJ1-2 and V is TRBV28; D is unresolved. CDR3 length: 15 amino acids. CDR1 is MDHEN and CDR2 is SYDVKM in the germline V gene. The V and J ends lost 5 bases and 6 bases respectively, with 19 bases between them. CDR3 protein: CASSPPRRSRDGYTF. In DNA form, the CDR3 reads TGTGCCAGCAGTCCCCCCCGACGGTCTAGGGATGGCTACACCTTC.

Of note for this clone: The sample holds other DNA sequences that translate to the same CDR3. The V and J genes are TRBV6-5 and TRBJ2-7; maybe TRBD1 (6 bases). Looked up from germline, CDR1 is MNHEY and CDR2 is SVGAGI. The CDR3 spans 12 residues. The V gene lost 8 bases and the J gene lost 3 bases, with 11 bases spanning the gap. The CDR3 reads CASGQQGYEQYF. The CDR3 nucleotides read TGTGCCAGCGGACAGCAGGGCTACGAGCAGTACTTC.

The chain recombines TRBV7-2 with TRBJ1-2; D not certain. Germline V lookup: CDR1 SGHTA, CDR2 FQGNSA. V gave up 1 base and J gave up 1 base, with 7 bases separating them. The CDR3 has 14 residues. This CDR3 is CASSLGPVNYGYTF. CDR3 in DNA: TGTGCCAGCAGCTTAGGACCAGTTAACTATGGCTACACCTTC.

This clone was detected once. This rearrangement joins TRBV5-4 to TRBJ1-2; no definite D call. Between the trimmed V and J ends, which lost 0 bases and 1 base, there was a span of 7 bases. This CDR3 contains 14 residues. Germline loops: CDR1 SGHNT, CDR2 YYREEE (reference sequence). The DNA for the CDR3 is TGTGCCAGCAGCTTGGACCCCTTTAACTATGGCTACACCTTC. It yields the protein CASSLDPFNYGYTF.

The chain uses TRBV5-6 and TRBJ2-7; D unresolved. Trimming took off 6 bases at V and 0 bases at J, with 16 bases between the two ends. Germline CDR1 is SGHDT and CDR2 is YYEEEE. The CDR3 covers 15 residues. CDR3 DNA sequence: TGTGCCAGCAAAAGGAAGTTTGCCGGCTCCTACGAGCAGTACTTC. It yields the protein CASKRKFAGSYEQYF.

With respect to this clone: A read error likely explains this, since a far larger clone differs by one base. Other DNA sequences in this specimen translate into the identical CDR3. The chain links TRBV11-3 to TRBJ2-2; no definite D call. Trimming pared 3 bases from V and 3 bases from J, leaving 2 bases between. Germline CDR1 reads SGHNT; CDR2 reads YENEEA. The CDR3 spans 12 residues. CDR3 amino acids: CASSFDTGELFF. Written as DNA, the CDR3 is TGTGCCAGCAGCTTTGACACCGGGGAGCTGTTTTTT.

The chain couples TRBV28 to TRBJ1-1, with 7 bases matching TRBD1. The germline V gene has CDR1 MDHEN and CDR2 SYDVKM. V shed 5 bases, J shed 0 bases, and the junction held 9 bases outside the gene matches. This CDR3 contains 16 residues. The CDR3 bases are TGTGCCAGCAGTCAGACGGGACAGATAGTGAACACTGAAGCTTTCTTT. Protein: CASSQTGQIVNTEAFF.

This chain links TRBV29-1 with TRBJ2-2; 10 nucleotides match TRBD2. CDR1 is SQVTM and CDR2 is ANQGSEA in the germline V gene. Trimming removed 3 bases from V and 5 bases from J; junction bases left unmatched: 6. The CDR3 spans 15 residues. The CDR3 is CSVDLAGGGTGELFF. The CDR3 DNA reads as TGCAGCGTTGACTTAGCGGGAGGAGGGACCGGGGAGCTGTTTTTT.

This rearrangement joins TRBV14 to TRBJ2-7; no definite D call. The CDR3 extends over 13 amino acids. V lost 4 bases and J 6 bases, leaving 13 bases between the germline ends. From germline, CDR1 is SGHDN and CDR2 FVKESK. CDR3 region: CASSRRATGEQYF. The CDR3 DNA follows: TGTGCCAGCAGCCGACGAGCGACGGGCGAGCAGTACTTC. Looking up the rest from reference TRBV14 and TRBJ2-7 gives the full variable domain: EAGVTQFPSHSVIEKGQTVTLRCDPISGHDNLYWYRRVMGKEIKFLLHFVKESKQDESGMPNNRFLAERTGGTYSTLKVQPAELEDSGVYFCASSRRATGEQYFGPGTRLTVT.

This clone has only a few counts. This may arise from a read error, as a much more abundant clone is one base away. This rearrangement joins TRBV19 to TRBJ1-1; D uncertain. The germline CDR1 and CDR2 sequences are LNHDA and SQIVND (reference sequence). The V end was cut by 6 bases, the J end by 1 base, with 3 bases between. This CDR3 contains 11 residues. CDR3: CASRQNTEAFF. CDR3 sequence (DNA): TGTGCCAGTAGGCAGAACACTGAAGCTTTCTTT.

The chain combines TRBV15 with TRBJ2-3; 7 bases match TRBD2. The CDR3 contains 18 residues. The V and J ends lost 0 bases and 2 bases, in that order; junction bases with no gene match: 11. Germline V gives CDR1 LNHNV, CDR2 YYDKDF (reference sequence). CDR3 DNA: TGTGCCACCAGCAGAGATAATCCGGCTAGCGGATACACAGATACGCAGTATTTT. As protein: CATSRDNPASGYTDTQYF.

The gene calls are TRBV5-1 and TRBJ1-1, with D perhaps matching TRBD1 (5 bases). The CDR3 length is 14 residues. Germline V gives CDR1 SGHRS, CDR2 YFSETQ. Trimming took off 4 bases at V and 1 base at J, with 11 bases between the two ends. The DNA for the CDR3 is TGCGCCAGCAGCCCGCTCCAGGGGAACACTGAAGCTTTCTTT. It encodes CASSPLQGNTEAFF.

The chain couples TRBV4-3 to TRBJ2-1; TRBD1 is a possible D gene (5 bases). Looked up from germline, CDR1 is LGHNA and CDR2 is YSLEER. The CDR3 extends over 12 amino acids. Trimming left V 1 base short and J 9 bases short, with 7 bases between. Here the CDR3 reads CASSQARGEQFF. The CDR3 region has the DNA TGCGCCAGCAGCCAAGCAAGGGGTGAGCAGTTCTTC.

V gene TRBV7-8 combines with J gene TRBJ1-2, with TRBD1 matching over 9 bases. Germline V lookup: CDR1 SGHVS, CDR2 FQNEAQ. J lost 8 bases, V lost 3 bases, and 7 bases had no gene match. CDR3 size: 14 residues. CDR3 coding DNA: TGTGCCAGCAGCTTGGGGGGGACAGGGCACGGCTACACCTTC. Translating it yields CASSLGGTGHGYTF.

This rearrangement joins TRBV30 to TRBJ1-4, with D hard to call. Germline V gene lookup returns CDR1 GTSNPN and CDR2 SVGIG (reference sequence). This CDR3 spans 12 amino acids. Trimming removed 1 base from V and 5 bases from J, with 5 bases in between. CDR3 DNA sequence: TGTGCCTGGAGTGGGGAAAATGAAAAACTGTTTTTT. It is translated as CAWSGENEKLFF.

V is TRBV5-1 and J is TRBJ2-7; 7 bases are shared with TRBD1. The trim removed 5 bases at V and 0 bases at J, leaving 8 bases unmatched. CDR1 is SGHRS, CDR2 YFSETQ, per germline. This CDR3 comprises 15 residues. The CDR3 nucleotides are TGCGCCAGCAGGCGTACCGGGACAGCCTCCTACGAGCAGTACTTC. Translated: CASRRTGTASYEQYF.

Only a few counts were recorded for this clone. The CDR3 coding sequence is TGTGCCAGTAATTCCGGCAGGGAAGCTTTCTTT. It yields the protein CASNSGREAFF. This chain links TRBV19 with TRBJ1-1; D ambiguous. CDR1 is LNHDA, CDR2 SQIVND, per germline (reference sequence). Trimming took 7 bases from V and 8 from J, leaving 11 bases between them. The CDR3 consists of 11 residues. The full variable domain, with the rest looked up from reference TRBV19 and TRBJ1-1, is DGGITQSPKYLFRKEGQNVTLSCEQNLNHDAMYWYRQDPGQGLRLIYYSQIVNDFQKGDIAEGYSVSREKKESFPLTVTSAQKNPTAFYLCASNSGREAFFGQGTRLTVV.

The chain couples TRBV27 to TRBJ2-7, with TRBD2 matching 8 bases. V lost 2 bases and J lost 7; bases outside the gene matches: 10. This CDR3 comprises 15 residues. Germline-derived CDR1 and CDR2 are MNHEY and SMNVEV (reference sequence). CDR3: CASSLTSSGSNEQYF. CDR3 DNA sequence: TGTGCCAGCAGTTTAACAAGCAGCGGGAGCAATGAGCAGTACTTC.

This rearrangement joins TRBV5-1 to TRBJ2-1; 9 bases are a match to TRBD2. The J segment lost 7 bases and the V segment lost 4 bases, leaving 12 bases of the junction unmatched. CDR1 is SGHRS, CDR2 YFSETQ, per germline. The CDR3 runs to 16 residues. CDR3 bases: TGCGCCAGCAGCCCGGTAGCGGGAGTGGGACCTAATGAGCAGTTCTTC. The encoded protein is CASSPVAGVGPNEQFF. Variable domain in full (rest from reference TRBV5-1 and TRBJ2-1): KAGVTQTPRYLIKTRGQQVTLSCSPISGHRSVSWYQQTPGQGLQFLFEYFSETQRNKGNFPGRFSGRQFSNSRSEMNVSTLELGDSALYLCASSPVAGVGPNEQFFGPGTRLTVL.

The chain joins TRBV10-2 to TRBJ2-1; TRBD2 aligns across 7 bases. J was trimmed by 4 bases and V by 4 bases; bases with no gene match: 13. This CDR3 contains 17 residues. CDR1 is WSHSY, CDR2 SAAADI, per germline. CDR3 region: CASSGFLAAFNYNEQFF. CDR3 sequence (DNA): TGCGCCAGCAGTGGGTTCCTAGCGGCCTTCAATTACAATGAGCAGTTCTTC.